This T cell receptor (beta chain) was captured by sequencing in a study of post-analysis software for immune sequencing data. The CDR3 has 14 amino acids. V lost 0 bases to trimming and J lost 6 bases; unmatched junction nucleotides: 2. In germline, CDR1 is DFQATT, CDR2 SNEGSKA (reference sequence). This clonotype has ten or more counts. Its antigen is not identified. Findings and limits, study-wide: Multiple sclerosis patients had significantly lower normalized Chao1 diversity than controls. Patients showed TRBV5-6, TRBV5-1 and TRBV20-1 among roughly 5 TRBV segments more frequent than in controls.

Libraries were made from TCR beta cDNA, and they carried unique molecular identifiers. From around 0.96 to 9.9 million T cells, 450,000 to 550,000 cDNA molecules were obtained. One entry per CDR3 protein results from TCRdb running MiXCR on the PCR reads. Among roughly 200,000 distinct CDR3 sequences, roughly 28% were seen once, and the ten largest hold around 3.7%. V gene TRBV20-1 combines with J gene TRBJ1-6, with TRBD1 matching 7 bases. The source of this sequence is a girl aged 2-17 years with multiple sclerosis. The sequenced material came from blood. CDR3 DNA: TGCAGTGCTAGAGATTACAGGGGTAATTCACCCCTCCACTTT. Its translation is CSARDYRGNSPLHF.